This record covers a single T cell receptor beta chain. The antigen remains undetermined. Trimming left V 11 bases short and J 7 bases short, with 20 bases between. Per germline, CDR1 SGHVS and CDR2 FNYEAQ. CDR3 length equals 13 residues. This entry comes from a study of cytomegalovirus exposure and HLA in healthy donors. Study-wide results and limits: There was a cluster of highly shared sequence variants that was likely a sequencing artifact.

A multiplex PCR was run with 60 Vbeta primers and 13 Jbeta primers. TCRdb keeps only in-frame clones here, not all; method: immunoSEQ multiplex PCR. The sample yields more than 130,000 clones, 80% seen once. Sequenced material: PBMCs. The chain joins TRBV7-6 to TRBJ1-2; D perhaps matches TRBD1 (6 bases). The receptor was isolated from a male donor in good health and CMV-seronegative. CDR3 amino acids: CAGGPGLGGGYTF. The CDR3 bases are TGTGCCGGCGGTCCGGGCCTAGGGGGTGGCTACACCTTC.